This T cell receptor beta chain emerged from a study of T cell responses to AZD1222 COVID-19 vaccine. The study's findings and limits: Increases in Spike-specific TCR breadth and depth were seen after two AZD1222 doses. Researchers report vaccine-associated CD4 TCRs spanning spike, with dominance at 160-218 and 743-854. Seropositive at baseline were only a handful of AZD1222 recipients.

Repertoires were generated with immunoSEQ multiplex PCR, while TCRdb's copy carries only in-frame clones and drops some. The sample holds 150,000 to 200,000 clones; approximately 86% are singletons and the top ten take 2.6%. A word on this clone: The antigen is undetermined.

The clonotype was recovered from an adult in good health. Material: peripheral blood, obtained on day 0 of AZD1222 vaccination.

CDR3 region: CASSYSRQWGYYGYTF. The CDR3 nucleotides are TGTGCCAGCAGTTACTCGAGACAGTGGGGCTACTATGGCTACACCTTC. The V and J genes are TRBV6-2 or TRBV6-3 and TRBJ1-2; D may be TRBD1 (5 bases). CDR1 and CDR2 from the germline V gene are MNHEY and SVGEGT. Trimming removed 0 bases at V and 3 bases at J, with 14 bases between. This CDR3 has 16 residues.